This TCR beta chain was retrieved from a study of shared clonotypes between healthy human individuals. Worth noting for this clone: Antigen unknown. A much larger clone is a single base away; this may be a read error.

Profiled with immunoSEQ multiplex PCR; TCRdb holds only in-frame clones, not every one. The table lists 520,000 or so clones, around 74% of them singletons. General study points: Among donors, sharing of clonotypes was expected to be affected by sequencing depth. Blood was the only sampled material, and tissue repertoires likely differ.

Germline values: CDR1 MDHEN, CDR2 SYDVKM. Trimming left V 10 bases short and J 1 base short, with 11 bases between. This CDR3 is 14 amino acids long. Sequencing was performed on PBMCs. The TCR was taken from a woman aged 40 to 50 in good health. Some clones in this sample may be carry-over from other donors' samples. The chain employs TRBV28 and TRBJ2-6; no reliable D call. This CDR3 is CANKTSSGANVLTF. CDR3 coding DNA: TGTGCCAACAAAACCTCATCTGGGGCCAACGTCCTGACTTTC.